The 10 T cell receptor beta chains below come from one sample, sequenced in a study of monozygotic twins with inflammatory bowel disease (dated by TCRdb to between 2017 and 2020). The protocol used for the library was 5' RACE. The reads were generated on an Illumina HiSeq 2500. TCRdb reprocessed the sequencing reads and holds a single record per CDR3 protein sequence, with no DNA. This sample's records show hundreds of thousands of distinct CDR3 sequences. Roughly 5.3% of the sample goes to the ten largest clones. Sequencing input: blood. These receptors originate from a human donor with ulcerative colitis or Crohn's disease, or a healthy co-twin of an affected twin (not recorded which).

The J gene is TRBJ1-1, the V gene TRBV12-3 or TRBV12-4; TCRdb selects TRBD1, and the lack of DNA leaves this call unchecked. The CDR3 is 13 amino acids. Here the CDR3 reads CASSIQGFAEAIF.

The chain carries TRBV2 and TRBJ2-1; TCRdb outputs TRBD1, but without DNA this stays unchecked. This CDR3 contains 13 residues. Looked up from germline, CDR1 is SNHLY and CDR2 is FYNNEI. The CDR3 spells CASGPTGRNEQFF. Filled out from reference TRBV2 and TRBJ2-1, the complete variable domain reads EPEVTQTPSHQVTQMGQEVILRCVPISNHLYFYWYRQILGQKVEFLVSFYNNEISEKSEIFDDQFSVERPDGSNFTLKIRSTKLEDSAMYFCASGPTGRNEQFFGPGTRLTVL.

The rearrangement uses TRBV19 and TRBJ1-5; lacking DNA, the TRBD1 call made by TCRdb goes unchecked. This CDR3 comprises 13 residues. Germline V CDR1 and CDR2: LNHDA, SQIVND (reference sequence). Here the CDR3 reads CASSIQQGQPQHF.

The CDR3 reads CASSKQEPYGYTF. The rearrangement links TRBV7-9 to TRBJ1-2; as DNA is missing, the TRBD1 call by TCRdb cannot be tested. The CDR3 loop spans 13 amino acids. Looked up from germline, CDR1 is SEHNR and CDR2 is FQNEAQ (reference sequence). The full variable domain, its missing parts supplied by reference TRBV7-9 and TRBJ1-2, is DTGVSQNPRHKITKRGQNVTFRCDPISEHNRLYWYRQTLGQGPEFLTYFQNEAQLEKSRLLSDRFSAERPKGSFSTLEIQRTEQGDSAMYLCASSKQEPYGYTFGSGTRLTVV.

The V and J genes are TRBV29-1 and TRBJ2-3; TCRdb selects TRBD1, and the lack of DNA leaves this call unchecked. The germline CDR1 and CDR2 sequences are SQVTM and ANQGSEA. This CDR3 is 15 amino acids long. The CDR3 protein is CSVQPGQGLIDTQYF.

J is TRBJ1-6 and V is TRBV5-4. The V gene's germline CDR1 is SGHNT and CDR2 YYREEE (reference sequence). The CDR3 runs 14 residues. The CDR3 sequence is CASSWGLFGSPLHF.

The chain has TRBV18 and TRBJ1-5. The CDR3 sequence is 16 residues long. Germline-derived CDR1 and CDR2 are KGHSH and LQKENI. The CDR3 is CASSPGGTHSNQPQHF.

The chain recombines TRBV9 with TRBJ2-1. In germline, CDR1 is SGDLS, CDR2 YYNGEE. This CDR3 region has 16 residues. CDR3 loop: CASSVAGLEPLLEQFF.

The chain joins TRBV7-9 to TRBJ2-2. The CDR3 is made up of 12 amino acids. Germline V gives CDR1 SEHNR, CDR2 FQNEAQ (reference sequence). CDR3 sequence reads: CASSFSVGELFF. Full variable domain (outside the CDR3, taken from reference TRBV7-9 and TRBJ2-2): DTGVSQNPRHKITKRGQNVTFRCDPISEHNRLYWYRQTLGQGPEFLTYFQNEAQLEKSRLLSDRFSAERPKGSFSTLEIQRTEQGDSAMYLCASSFSVGELFFGEGSRLTVL.

The genes are TRBV27 and TRBJ2-1; TCRdb returns TRBD1, unconfirmable since there is no DNA. The CDR3 sequence is 13 residues long. Germline CDR1 reads MNHEY; CDR2 reads SMNVEV (reference sequence). CDR3 residues: CASSKQGANEQFF.